This TCR beta chain was sequenced in a study of neurological immune-mediated disorders. Study-wide points: Because no CDR3 amino acid sequences were shared across subjects by expanded clones, private repertoires were suggested in all groups.

The CDR3 extends over 12 amino acids. The V and J ends lost 8 bases and 4 bases respectively, with 14 bases between them. CDR1 and CDR2 (germline): SQVTM, ANQGSEA. Each TCR transcript was tagged with a 10-nucleotide random UMI during 5'RACE. MiXCR was run by TCRdb on the 5' RACE reads, yielding one entry per CDR3 protein. Among fewer than 20,000 distinct CDR3 sequences listed, more than 3% were seen once. Volunteers from a blood bank in Maryland, USA, made up the healthy controls. Libraries from sorted cells used about 950,000 T cells (CD4+ or CD8+). This clonotype was observed many times. What it recognizes is unknown.

The sequenced sample consisted of CD8+ T cells from blood. The chain recombines TRBV29-1 with TRBJ1-1; D gene unclear. The TCR comes from a middle-aged woman in good health. This CDR3 is CSTPELSTEAFF. DNA for the CDR3: TGCAGCACACCGGAGCTGAGCACTGAAGCTTTCTTT.